This is a list of T cell receptor beta chains from one sample in a study of blood T cell repertoires in COVID-19. The data were produced by immunoSEQ multiplex PCR, yet TCRdb's version contains in-frame clones alone and is incomplete. The sample yields 300,000 or so clones, approximately 88% seen once. Sequencing was done on a sample of peripheral blood. All receptors derive from a young woman who had recovered from COVID-19. CDR3s leave out the opening cysteine and the closing phenylalanine or tryptophan.

V gene	J gene	CDR3 protein
TRBV7-2	TRBJ2-1	ASSLVAQGYNEQF
TRBV12-3/TRBV12-4	TRBJ1-2	ASRDRVPYGYT
TRBV6-1	TRBJ1-2	ASSDSISGIYGYT
TRBV5-4	TRBJ1-6	ASSLEGFGYNSPLH
TRBV5-1	TRBJ1-5	ASSLGSGTGGNQPQH
TRBV6-2/TRBV6-3	TRBJ1-2	ASSYGQGGGYT
TRBV6-1	TRBJ2-5	ASSVIGRTSSQETQY
TRBV5-8	TRBJ1-1	ASSLVTAHEAF
TRBV24-1	TRBJ2-3	ATSTGGIDTQY
TRBV30	TRBJ2-4	AWSVLSKNIQY
TRBV5-1	TRBJ2-7	ASARQGSSYEQY
TRBV5-4	TRBJ1-2	ASSPKPGQGTQKGYT
TRBV6-5	TRBJ1-4	ASMSATNEKLF
TRBV7-2	TRBJ1-6	ASSRARPGQGANSPLH
TRBV28	TRBJ1-3	ASSLGRGGFSGNTIY
TRBV10-3	TRBJ1-1	AISGVPVAEAF
TRBV5-1	TRBJ2-5	ASSGQSLQETQY
TRBV18	TRBJ2-1	ASSPKRGAPDEQF
TRBV6-5	TRBJ1-5	ASSRTGGQPQH
TRBV3-1/TRBV3-2	TRBJ2-7	ASNHLGQGAGEQY
TRBV28	TRBJ2-5	ASSSGGKETQY
TRBV28	TRBJ2-1	ASTSPNEQF
TRBV18	TRBJ1-5	ASSLQGGQPQH
TRBV29-1	TRBJ2-7	SVNEGATVKQY
TRBV28	TRBJ1-1	ASSLRDSAGF
TRBV9	TRBJ1-2	ASSISTVLRGPNYGYT
TRBV4-1	TRBJ2-5	ASSQDIGLGRPPGETQY
TRBV24-1	TRBJ1-2	ATSDSPINYGYT
TRBV28	TRBJ1-2	ASSLDFGTGFTYGYT
TRBV5-4	TRBJ1-1	ASSPSGGTEAF
TRBV6-2/TRBV6-3	TRBJ1-1	ASSRRGANTEAF
TRBV19	TRBJ2-5	ASSLGLARAQETQY
TRBV13	TRBJ1-1	ASSSEVMNTEAF
TRBV11-2	TRBJ2-7	ASSQGQLYEQY
TRBV10-3	TRBJ1-5	AISDSGGNQPQH
TRBV5-6	TRBJ1-1	ASSLYRGTEAF
TRBV5-5	TRBJ2-2	ASSLDLGLVGIGELF
TRBV5-1	TRBJ1-1	ASSLAQMNTEAF
TRBV2	TRBJ1-2	ASSELQGAISGGYT
TRBV18	TRBJ2-2	ASSRRPEIVAGELF
TRBV4-2	TRBJ1-6	ASSQDAGGASSPLH
TRBV9	TRBJ1-4	ASSGQGAEKLF
TRBV6-5	TRBJ2-5	ASSYLQATQETQY
TRBV5-6	TRBJ1-2	ASSNTGLASVDYGYT
TRBV6-5	TRBJ2-2	ASSYGREEYTGELF
TRBV7-2	TRBJ1-1	ASSFGPGEGAF
TRBV5-6	TRBJ2-1	ASSLASGSPYNEQF
TRBV6-6	TRBJ1-5	ASSFKTGGASAWGHSNQPQH